Listed below are T cell receptor beta chains from one sample, sequenced in a study of T cells expressing NK-cell markers. TCRdb re-called the 5' RACE reads; every CDR3 protein appears as one record, without DNA. This table lists 150,000 to 170,000 distinct CDR3 sequences. Sequencing was carried out using blood T cells: a sorted CD56 or NKG2C T cell subset, CD4+ or CD8+ T cells, or bulk PBMC T cells (not recorded which). These receptors were collected from a woman in her forties or fifties in good health. CDR3s include the opening cysteine and the closing phenylalanine or tryptophan. Each record gives: J gene, V gene, CDR3 length, CDR3 protein.

>TRBJ1-1|TRBV5-8|12
CASSFIPTEAFF
>TRBJ2-1|TRBV12-3/TRBV12-4|13
CATSQVERNEQFF
>TRBJ2-3|TRBV5-1|17
CASSLASLGGSTDTQYF
>TRBJ1-5|TRBV19|14
CASWATGGNQPQHF
>TRBJ1-5|TRBV4-1|15
CASSPRDSVNQPQHF
>TRBJ1-6|TRBV5-4|13
CASSFPGNSPLHF
>TRBJ2-5|TRBV20-1|15
CSTISWQAGEETQYF
>TRBJ2-3|TRBV5-1|14
CASRPDPSSDTQYF
>TRBJ2-2|TRBV12-3/TRBV12-4|15
CAIPLRVANTGELFF
>TRBJ2-3|TRBV14|17
CASSHVSAGYGTDTQYF
>TRBJ1-5|TRBV7-9|13
CASSLGVNQPQHF
>TRBJ2-2|TRBV14|17
CASSPLEQGPGSGELFF